The source of this T cell receptor (beta chain) is a study of T cells in Graves' hyperthyroidism and ophthalmopathy. This clonotype was picked up many times. Template material for amplifying TCR beta CDR3 regions consisted of RNA transcripts. Carried out on the TCR CDR3, a first-round RT-PCR used the HTBI primer set. Each CDR3 protein gets one entry after TCRdb re-called the multiplex PCR reads with MiXCR. The table has 400,000 to 600,000 distinct CDR3 sequences, around 20% seen once; the top ten hold more than 25%. There are 15 residues in the CDR3. Trimming took 3 bases from V and 6 from J, leaving 18 bases between them.

The clonotype was recovered from a man aged 18 to 30 with Graves' hyperthyroidism. The sample comprised blood. The V and J genes are TRBV12-3 or TRBV12-4 and TRBJ2-7; D might be TRBD2 (7 bases). The DNA of the CDR3 is TGTGCCAGCAGTTTCCTGGGAGGGGGTACGGGCGAGCAGTACTTC. This encodes CASSFLGGGTGEQYF.